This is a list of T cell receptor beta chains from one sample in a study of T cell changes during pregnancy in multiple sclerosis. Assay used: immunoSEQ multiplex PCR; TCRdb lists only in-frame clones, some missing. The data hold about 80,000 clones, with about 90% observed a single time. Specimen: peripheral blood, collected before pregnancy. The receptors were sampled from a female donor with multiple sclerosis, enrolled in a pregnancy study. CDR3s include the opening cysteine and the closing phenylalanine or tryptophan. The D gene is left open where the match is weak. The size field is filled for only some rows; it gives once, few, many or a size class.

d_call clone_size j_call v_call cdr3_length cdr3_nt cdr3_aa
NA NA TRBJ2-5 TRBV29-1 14 TGCAGCGTTGAAGGGGCAGGGGCTCAGGAGACCCAGTACTTC CSVEGAGAQETQYF
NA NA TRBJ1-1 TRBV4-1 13 TGCACCAGCAGCCAGGGCTTGAACACTGAAGCTTTCTTT CTSSQGLNTEAFF
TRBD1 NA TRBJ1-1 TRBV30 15 TGTGCCTGGAGTGGGACAGGGGGCTTCAACACTGAAGCTTTCTTT CAWSGTGGFNTEAFF
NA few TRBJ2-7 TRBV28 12 TGTGCCAGCAGTTTCGAACTCTACGAGCAGTACTTC CASSFELYEQYF
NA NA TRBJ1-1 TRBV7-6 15 TGTGCCAGCAGCCCGAGGCAGGGTCTCGGCACTGAAGCTTTCTTT CASSPRQGLGTEAFF
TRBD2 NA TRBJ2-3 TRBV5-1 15 TGCGCCAGCAGCTTTAGCGGGAGGGCCACAGATACGCAGTATTTT CASSFSGRATDTQYF
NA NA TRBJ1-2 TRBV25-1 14 TGTGCCAGCAGTATACAGGGACCTAGGTATGGCTACACCTTC CASSIQGPRYGYTF
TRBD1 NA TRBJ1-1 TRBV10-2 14 TGCGCCAGCAGTTCCCAGGGGGGGAACACTGAAGCTTTCTTT CASSSQGGNTEAFF
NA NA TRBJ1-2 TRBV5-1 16 TGCGCCAGCAGCTTGGTTCAGGGTGCGGTTGATTATGGCTACACCTTC CASSLVQGAVDYGYTF
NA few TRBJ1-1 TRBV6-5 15 TGTGCCAGCAGTCCCCTCGTGGGGGGGAACACTGAAGCTTTCTTT CASSPLVGGNTEAFF
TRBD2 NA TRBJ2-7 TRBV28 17 TGTGCCAGCAGTTCGGGACTAGCGGGAGGGCCGTCCTACGAGCAGTACTTC CASSSGLAGGPSYEQYF
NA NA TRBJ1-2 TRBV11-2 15 TGTGCCAGCAGCTTAGATGGGGCGGGGCGGGATGGCTACACCTTC CASSLDGAGRDGYTF
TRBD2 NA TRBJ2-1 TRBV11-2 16 TGTGCCAGCAGACGAACTAGCGGGGGGGGCTACAATGAGCAGTTCTTC CASRRTSGGGYNEQFF
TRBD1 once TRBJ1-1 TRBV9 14 TGTGCCAGCAGCGCGGGGGGACAGGCATACGAAGCTTTCTTT CASSAGGQAYEAFF
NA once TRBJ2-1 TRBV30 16 TGTGCCTGGAGTGTACCTCGCCTAGCGACCTACAATGAGCAGTTCTTC CAWSVPRLATYNEQFF
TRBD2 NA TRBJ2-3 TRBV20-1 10 TGCAGGGCGGGGGAGGATACGCAGTATTTT CRAGEDTQYF
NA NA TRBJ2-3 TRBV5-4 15 TGTGCCAGCAGCTTACTTAGCGGACACACAGATACGCAGTATTTT CASSLLSGHTDTQYF
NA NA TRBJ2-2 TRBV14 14 TGTGCCAGCAGCCTAATGCGTAGAGCCGGGGAGCTGTTTTTT CASSLMRRAGELFF
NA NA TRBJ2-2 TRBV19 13 TGTGCCAGTAAGACAGGCGGGACCGGGGAGCTGTTTTTT CASKTGGTGELFF
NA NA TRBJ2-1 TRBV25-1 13 TGTGCCAGCAGCCCCACGGTAAACAATGAGCAGTTCTTC CASSPTVNNEQFF
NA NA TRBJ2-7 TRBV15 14 TGTGCCACCAGCAGAGAGGGGGGACCCTACGAGCAGTACTTC CATSREGGPYEQYF
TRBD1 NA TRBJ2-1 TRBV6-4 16 TGTGCCAGCAGTGACCAGGGGACAGGGACGACGAATGAGCAGTTCTTC CASSDQGTGTTNEQFF
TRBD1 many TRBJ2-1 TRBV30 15 TGTGCCTGGAGTGTCGGGACAGGGCGGATGGATGAGCAGTTCTTC CAWSVGTGRMDEQFF
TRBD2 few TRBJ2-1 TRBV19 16 TGTGCCAGTACTGTGGGGGGACTAGCAGACTACAATGAGCAGTTCTTC CASTVGGLADYNEQFF
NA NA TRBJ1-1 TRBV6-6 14 TGTGCCAGCAGTTACTCGGGCAGTCCCACTGAAGCTTTCTTT CASSYSGSPTEAFF
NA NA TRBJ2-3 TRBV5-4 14 TGTGCCAGCAGCTTGGGTCGGGGCACAGATACGCAGTATTTT CASSLGRGTDTQYF
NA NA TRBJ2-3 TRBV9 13 TGTGCCAGCAGCGTAGGCCTAGCAGATACGCAGTATTTT CASSVGLADTQYF
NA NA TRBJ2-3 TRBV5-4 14 TGTGCCAGCAGCTTAGGTCCGGGAGCAGATACGCAGTATTTT CASSLGPGADTQYF
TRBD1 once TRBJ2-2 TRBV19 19 TGTGCCAGTAGTAGCCAGGGAGGACAGGGGGCTTGGGTCACCGGGGAGCTGTTTTTT CASSSQGGQGAWVTGELFF
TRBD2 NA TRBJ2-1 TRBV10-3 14 TGTGCCATCAGTGGGGCGGGAGGGTTGGATGAGCAGTTCTTC CAISGAGGLDEQFF
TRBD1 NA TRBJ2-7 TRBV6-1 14 TGTGCCAGCAGTGAAGCATGGACAGGGCCCATTACATACTTC CASSEAWTGPITYF
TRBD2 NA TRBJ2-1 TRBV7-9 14 TGTGCCAGCAGGGGGGGGAGCTCCTACAATGAGCAGTTCTTC CASRGGSSYNEQFF
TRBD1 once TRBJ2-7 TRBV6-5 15 TGTGCCAGCAACCCCACAGGGGGCCCCACCTACGAGCAGTACTTC CASNPTGGPTYEQYF
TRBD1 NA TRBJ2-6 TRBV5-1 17 TGCGCCAGCAGCAAAGGGACAGAGCTTGGGGGGGCCAACGTCCTGACTTTC CASSKGTELGGANVLTF
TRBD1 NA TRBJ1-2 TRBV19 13 TGTGCCTCCCTTCCGGACAGGGGCTATGGCTACACCTTC CASLPDRGYGYTF
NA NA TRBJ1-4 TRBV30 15 TGTGCCTGGAGTGTACCAGTGACAACTAATGAAAAACTGTTTTTT CAWSVPVTTNEKLFF
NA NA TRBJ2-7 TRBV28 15 TGTGCCAGCAGTTTTATAGGGGGACCCTCCTACGAGCAGTACTTC CASSFIGGPSYEQYF
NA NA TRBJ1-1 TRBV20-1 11 TGCAGTGCTCTCACTCACCCTGAAGCTTTCTTT CSALTHPEAFF
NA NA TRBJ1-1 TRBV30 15 TGTGCCTGGAGTCTTTGGGGGGGGCAGAACACTGAAGCTTTCTTT CAWSLWGGQNTEAFF
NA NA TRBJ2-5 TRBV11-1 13 TGTGCCAGCAGCTCCACAGTTGAAGAGACCCAGTACTTC CASSSTVEETQYF
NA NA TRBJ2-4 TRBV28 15 TGTGCCAGCAGTTCTCTGGGGGCGGGAGAGGACATTCAGTACTTC CASSSLGAGEDIQYF
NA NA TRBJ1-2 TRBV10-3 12 TGTGCCATCAGTGATGGGGGGGTTGGCTACACCTTC CAISDGGVGYTF
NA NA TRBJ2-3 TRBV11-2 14 TGTGCCAGCAGCTCTTGGACTGGCACAGATACGCAGTATTTT CASSSWTGTDTQYF
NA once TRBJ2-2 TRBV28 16 TGTGCCAGCAGTCCCGGCCGACTAGGAACCACCGGGGAGCTGTTTTTT CASSPGRLGTTGELFF
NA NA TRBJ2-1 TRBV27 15 TGTGCCAGCAGCCCTAGTAGTGGGTTCTACAATGAGCAGTTCTTC CASSPSSGFYNEQFF
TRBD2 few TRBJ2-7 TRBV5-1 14 TGCGCCAGCAGCTTAGGAGCGGGAGGTCGCGAGCAGTACTTC CASSLGAGGREQYF
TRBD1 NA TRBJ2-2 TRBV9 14 TGTGCCAGCAGCGTAGACGGACAGGCCGGGGAGCTGTTTTTT CASSVDGQAGELFF
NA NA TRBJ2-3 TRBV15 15 TGTGCCACCAGTAACCGGCGCCAGGGGACAGATACGCAGTATTTT CATSNRRQGTDTQYF
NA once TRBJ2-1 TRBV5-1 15 TGCGCCAGCAGCCCGGATGGGGGCCCCTACAATGAGCAGTTCTTC CASSPDGGPYNEQFF